This T cell receptor (beta chain) was recorded in a study of cytomegalovirus exposure and HLA in healthy donors. Study details: Early on, a data release was issued that held roughly 80 million unique TCRs from HLA-typed donors.

Vbeta (60) and Jbeta (13) primers were used in the PCR. Only in-frame clones appear in the TCRdb table, and some are missing; sequencing was by immunoSEQ multiplex PCR. This sample's clone table lists nearly 200,000 clones. Overall study findings and caveats: Testing in vitro showed a few CMV-associated chains specific for CMV antigens.

Details on this clone: Its antigen remains unidentified.

Germline V gene sequence: CDR1 WNHNN, CDR2 SYGVQD (reference sequence). The CDR3 is 17 residues long. The V segment lost 6 bases and the J segment 4 bases; nucleotides outside the gene matches: 15. The chain is built from TRBV10-1 and TRBJ2-3, with 8 bases matching TRBD2. This TCR was recovered from a boy aged 5 to 17 in good health and CMV-seronegative. Sequences were obtained from PBMCs. This CDR3 reads CASRTASGPARADTQYF. For the CDR3, the DNA is TGCGCCAGCAGGACGGCTAGCGGGCCCGCGAGGGCAGATACGCAGTATTTT.